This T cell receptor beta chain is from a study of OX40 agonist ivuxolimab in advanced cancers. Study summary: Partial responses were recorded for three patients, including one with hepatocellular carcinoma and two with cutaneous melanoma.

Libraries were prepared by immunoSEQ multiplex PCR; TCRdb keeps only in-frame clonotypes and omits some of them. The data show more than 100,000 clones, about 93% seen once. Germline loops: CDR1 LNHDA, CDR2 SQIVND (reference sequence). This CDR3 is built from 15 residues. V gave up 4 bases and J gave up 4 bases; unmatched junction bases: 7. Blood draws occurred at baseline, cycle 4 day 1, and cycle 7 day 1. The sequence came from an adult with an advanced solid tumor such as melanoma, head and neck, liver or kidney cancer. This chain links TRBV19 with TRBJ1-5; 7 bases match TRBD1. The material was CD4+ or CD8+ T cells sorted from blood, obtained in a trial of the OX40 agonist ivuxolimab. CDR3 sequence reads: CASSTMGQQNQPQHF. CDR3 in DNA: TGTGCCAGTAGTACGATGGGACAGCAGAATCAGCCCCAGCATTTT.